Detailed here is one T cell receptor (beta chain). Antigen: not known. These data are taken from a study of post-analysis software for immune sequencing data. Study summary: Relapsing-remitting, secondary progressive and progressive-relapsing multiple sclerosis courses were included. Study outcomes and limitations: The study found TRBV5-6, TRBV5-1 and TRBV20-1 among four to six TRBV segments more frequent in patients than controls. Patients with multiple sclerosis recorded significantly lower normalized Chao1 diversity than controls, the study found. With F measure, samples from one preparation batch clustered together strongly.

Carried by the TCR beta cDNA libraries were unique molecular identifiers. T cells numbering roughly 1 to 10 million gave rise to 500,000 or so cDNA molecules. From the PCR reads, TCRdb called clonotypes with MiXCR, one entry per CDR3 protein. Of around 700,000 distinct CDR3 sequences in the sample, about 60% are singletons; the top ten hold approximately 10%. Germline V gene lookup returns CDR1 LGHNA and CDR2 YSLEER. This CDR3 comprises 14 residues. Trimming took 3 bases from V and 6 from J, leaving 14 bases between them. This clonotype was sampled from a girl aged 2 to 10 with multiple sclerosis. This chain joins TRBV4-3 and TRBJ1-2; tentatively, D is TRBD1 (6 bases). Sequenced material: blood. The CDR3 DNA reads TGCGCCAGCAGCCAGTTACAGGGATATGATGGCTACACCTTC. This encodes CASSQLQGYDGYTF.